This is a list of T cell receptor beta chains from one sample in a study of T cell responses to AZD1222 COVID-19 vaccine. The repertoire was sequenced with immunoSEQ multiplex PCR; TCRdb's copy has only in-frame clones and lacks some. Among around 160,000 clones listed, about 90% were seen once. This material consisted of peripheral blood, taken on day 0 of MenACWY control vaccination. All receptors derive from an adult in good health. Both conserved end residues are part of each CDR3. Fields, in order: V gene, D gene, clone size, J gene, CDR3 DNA, CDR3 protein. D genes are given only for firm matches. For some rows the clone size is stated as once, few or many, or as a class when expanded; others skip it.

TRBV4-1	.	.	TRBJ1-5	TGCGCCAGCAGCCAAGTCTCCAGGGAAGAGTCAAGCAATCAGCCCCAGCATTTT	CASSQVSREESSNQPQHF
TRBV6-1	.	.	TRBJ1-1	TGTGCCAGCAGTGAATACAGAGAAGCTTTCTTT	CASSEYREAFF
TRBV6-5	.	.	TRBJ1-5	TGTGCCAGCAAGGGATTAAGCAATCAGCCCCAGCATTTT	CASKGLSNQPQHF
TRBV10-1	.	few	TRBJ2-7	TGCGCCAGCAGCAAATCCCCAGGGGGGGCCGGCGACGAGCAGTACTTC	CASSKSPGGAGDEQYF
TRBV2	.	.	TRBJ1-4	TGTGCCAGCAATTCACAGCGGACAGCAACTAATGAAAAACTGTTTTTT	CASNSQRTATNEKLFF
TRBV15	.	.	TRBJ1-1	TGTGCCACCAGCAGAGATGAGGGGTACAACACTGAAGCTTTCTTT	CATSRDEGYNTEAFF
TRBV28	.	.	TRBJ1-4	TGTGCCAGCAGTTCGGGGTCGGGGAATGAAAAACTGTTTTTT	CASSSGSGNEKLFF
TRBV27	TRBD2	.	TRBJ2-1	TGTGCCAGCAGACCTCCAGCGGGGGGCTTCTCAATTCCCTACAATGAGCAGTTCTTC	CASRPPAGGFSIPYNEQFF
TRBV30	.	.	TRBJ1-2	TGTGCCTGGAGTCAGGGAATTACTAACTATGGCTACACCTTC	CAWSQGITNYGYTF
TRBV2	.	.	TRBJ1-5	TGTGCCAGCAGGGAACAGTACAATCAGCCCCAGCATTTT	CASREQYNQPQHF
TRBV14	.	.	TRBJ2-7	TGTGCCAGCAGCCAAGCTCGCCAGAAGCAGTACTTC	CASSQARQKQYF
TRBV18	TRBD1	.	TRBJ2-2	TGTGCCAGCTCACCACGACAGGGGGCCGGGGGCACCGGGGAGCTGTTTTTT	CASSPRQGAGGTGELFF
TRBV10-2	TRBD1	.	TRBJ1-4	TGCGCCAGCAGTGGAACCCTAAAATTAGGGGACAGGGGATGGAAACTGTTTTTT	CASSGTLKLGDRGWKLFF
TRBV27	TRBD1	.	TRBJ1-1	TGTGCCAGCTGGCCGACAGGGGCGATCCTCGGTGAAGCTTTCTTT	CASWPTGAILGEAFF
TRBV28	.	.	TRBJ2-1	TGTGCCAGCTTGGGGCTTGGGGCTTCCGCCAATGAGCAGTTCTTC	CASLGLGASANEQFF
TRBV7-6	.	.	TRBJ1-6	TGTGCCAGCAGCGCGATCCGGGACGGAAAGGATTCACCCCTCCACTTT	CASSAIRDGKDSPLHF
TRBV19	.	.	TRBJ2-7	TGTGCCAGTAGTGCAGGGTACGAGCAGTACTTC	CASSAGYEQYF
TRBV2	TRBD1	.	TRBJ2-5	TGTGCCAGCAGTGCCCCCGGGACAGGGAGGAAGACCCAGTACTTC	CASSAPGTGRKTQYF
TRBV12-3/TRBV12-4	.	.	TRBJ2-3	TGTGCCAGCAGTTTACGTTCTTCTGGTACGCAGTATTTT	CASSLRSSGTQYF
TRBV24-1	.	.	TRBJ1-5	TGTGCCACCGTTTCGTCCCGACAGGTTAGCAATCAGCCCCAGCATTTT	CATVSSRQVSNQPQHF
TRBV28	TRBD2	.	TRBJ2-2	TGTGCCAGCAGAGAGGGACTAGCGGGAGGGCCGGTTCACACCGGGGAGCTGTTTTTT	CASREGLAGGPVHTGELFF
TRBV9	.	.	TRBJ2-7	TGTGCCAGCAGCGGTGGCGCAGGCTCCGGCGAGCAGTACTTC	CASSGGAGSGEQYF
TRBV5-6	.	.	TRBJ1-4	TGTGCCAGCAGCTTGCTTCCTGGGGGAGAAAAACTGTTTTTT	CASSLLPGGEKLFF
TRBV24-1	.	.	TRBJ1-2	TGTGCCACCAGTGAAGGGGACGGCCTGACTAACTATGGCTACACCTTC	CATSEGDGLTNYGYTF
TRBV5-1	.	few	TRBJ2-5	TGCGCCAGCAGCTTGGGGTCAGAGACCCAGTACTTC	CASSLGSETQYF
TRBV6-4	.	.	TRBJ2-2	TGTGCCAGCAGTGACGAGGGGAACACCGGGGAGCTGTTTTTT	CASSDEGNTGELFF
TRBV9	.	.	TRBJ2-1	TGTGCCAGCAGCGTAGGGACTATATCCTACAATGAGCAGTTCTTC	CASSVGTISYNEQFF
TRBV20-1	.	.	TRBJ2-1	TGCAGTGCTTGGGACGTTGAGCAGTTCTTC	CSAWDVEQFF
TRBV10-3	TRBD2	.	TRBJ2-1	TGTGCCATCAGTACAATCTTGACTAGCGGAAACAATGAGCAGTTCTTC	CAISTILTSGNNEQFF
TRBV27	.	.	TRBJ2-1	TGTGCCAGCAGTTTATCTCTAACAGGTTCCTACAATGAGCAGTTCTTC	CASSLSLTGSYNEQFF
TRBV19	.	.	TRBJ1-4	TGTGCCAGTAGTCCAACTAGTGGAGGGGACGGTGAAAAACTGTTTTTT	CASSPTSGGDGEKLFF
TRBV7-7	.	.	TRBJ2-5	TGTGCCAGCAGCTTCCGGGAGTTCGAGACCCAGTACTTC	CASSFREFETQYF
TRBV15	TRBD2	.	TRBJ2-3	TGTGCCACCAGCAGAAATCGCGGGGGGCGGGACACAGATACGCAGTATTTT	CATSRNRGGRDTDTQYF
TRBV10-3	.	.	TRBJ1-6	TGTGCCATCAGTGAAAAAGGGCAGGGAGGGTCACCCCTCCACTTT	CAISEKGQGGSPLHF
TRBV7-9	TRBD1	.	TRBJ1-5	TGTGCCAGCAGCCGGGACAGCGAAATGCCCCAGCATTTT	CASSRDSEMPQHF
TRBV6-5	.	.	TRBJ1-2	TGTGCCAGCACGAGCAACCTCCGGGGCTACACCTTC	CASTSNLRGYTF
TRBV18	TRBD1	.	TRBJ1-5	TGTGCCAGCTCAAAGGACAGGAATCAGCCCCAGCATTTT	CASSKDRNQPQHF
TRBV7-8	.	.	TRBJ1-2	TGTGCCAGCAGCTTAGGGGAATACAGGGCGGGCGGCTACACCTTC	CASSLGEYRAGGYTF
TRBV3-1/TRBV3-2	.	.	TRBJ2-7	TGTGCCAGCAGGAACGGGCACGGCAACTACCCCTACGAGCAGTACTTC	CASRNGHGNYPYEQYF
TRBV29-1	TRBD1	.	TRBJ2-1	TGCAGCGTTGTGAGGACAGGGTTGAATGAGCAGTTCTTC	CSVVRTGLNEQFF
TRBV5-8	.	few	TRBJ2-2	TGTGCCAGCAGGACTCAGGGATTCTCCGGGGAGCTGTTTTTT	CASRTQGFSGELFF
TRBV11-2	.	.	TRBJ2-3	TGTGCCAGCAGCTTGCCTGGGATAGATACGCAGTATTTT	CASSLPGIDTQYF
TRBV14	TRBD2	.	TRBJ2-3	TGTGCCAGCAGCCAAGAATTAGCGGGGAGCACAGATACGCAGTATTTT	CASSQELAGSTDTQYF
TRBV3-1/TRBV3-2	TRBD1	.	TRBJ1-1	TGTGCCAGCAGCCAACCGACAGGGATGAACACTGAAGCTTTCTTT	CASSQPTGMNTEAFF
TRBV6-5	TRBD2	.	TRBJ2-1	TGTGCCTTCAGACGGAGCGGGGGGGAGAATGAGCAGTTCTTC	CAFRRSGGENEQFF
TRBV2	TRBD1	.	TRBJ2-3	TGTGCCACCAGACAGGGGTCTAGCACAGATACGCAGTATTTT	CATRQGSSTDTQYF
TRBV9	.	.	TRBJ1-2	TGTGCCAGCAGCGTAGCTGAGACTAACTATGGCTACACCTTC	CASSVAETNYGYTF
TRBV7-2	TRBD1	.	TRBJ2-7	TGTGCCAGCAGCTACGCGGACAGGGGTTACGAGCAGTACTTC	CASSYADRGYEQYF